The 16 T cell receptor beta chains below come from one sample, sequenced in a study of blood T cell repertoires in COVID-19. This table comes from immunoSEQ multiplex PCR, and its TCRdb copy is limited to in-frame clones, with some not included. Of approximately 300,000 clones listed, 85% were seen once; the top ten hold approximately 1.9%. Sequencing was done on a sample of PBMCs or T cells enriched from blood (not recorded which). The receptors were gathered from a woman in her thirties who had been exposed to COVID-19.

The CDR3 sequence: CASRNVGTANNSPLHF. CDR3 nucleotides: TGTGCCAGCAGAAACGTCGGGACAGCTAATAATTCACCCCTCCACTTT. V gene TRBV5-4 combines with J gene TRBJ1-6; 7 bases are shared with TRBD1. J was trimmed by 5 bases and V by 5 bases; bases with no gene match: 10. The germline V gene has CDR1 SGHNT and CDR2 YYREEE (reference sequence). The CDR3 has 16 amino acids. The full variable domain, its missing parts supplied by reference TRBV5-4 and TRBJ1-6, is ETGVTQSPTHLIKTRGQQVTLRCSSQSGHNTVSWYQQALGQGPQFIFQYYREEENGRGNFPPRFSGLQFPNYSSELNVNALELDDSALYLCASRNVGTANNSPLHFGNGTRLTVT.

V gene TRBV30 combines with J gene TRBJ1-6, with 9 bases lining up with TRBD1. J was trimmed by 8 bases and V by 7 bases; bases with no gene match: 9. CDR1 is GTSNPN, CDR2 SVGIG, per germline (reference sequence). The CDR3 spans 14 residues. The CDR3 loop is CASQTGTGHSPLHF. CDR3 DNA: TGTGCCTCGCAAACCGGGACAGGGCATTCACCCCTCCACTTT.

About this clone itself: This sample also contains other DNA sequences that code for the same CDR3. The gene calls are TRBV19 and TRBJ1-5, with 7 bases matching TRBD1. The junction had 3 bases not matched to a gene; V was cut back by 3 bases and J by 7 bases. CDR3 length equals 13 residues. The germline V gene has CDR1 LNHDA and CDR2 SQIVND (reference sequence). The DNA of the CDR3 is TGTGCCAGTAGTATGGGACAGAACCAGCCCCAGCATTTT. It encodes CASSMGQNQPQHF.

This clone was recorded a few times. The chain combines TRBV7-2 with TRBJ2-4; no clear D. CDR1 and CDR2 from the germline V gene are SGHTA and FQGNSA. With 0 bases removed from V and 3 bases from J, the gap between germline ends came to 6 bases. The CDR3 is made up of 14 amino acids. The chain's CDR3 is CASSLASYKNIQYF. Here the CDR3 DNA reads TGTGCCAGCAGCTTAGCATCTTACAAAAACATTCAGTACTTC.

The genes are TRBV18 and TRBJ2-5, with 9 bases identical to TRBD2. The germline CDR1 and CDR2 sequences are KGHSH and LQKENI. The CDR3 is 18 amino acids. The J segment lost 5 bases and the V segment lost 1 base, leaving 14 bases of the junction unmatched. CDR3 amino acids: CASSPRRQRGAGRETQYF. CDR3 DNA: TGTGCCAGCTCACCACGGAGACAGCGGGGGGCAGGGAGGGAGACCCAGTACTTC.

The CDR3: CASSQDDIRNEQFF. CDR3 bases: TGTGCCAGCAGCCAAGACGACATTCGCAATGAGCAGTTCTTC. V gene TRBV3-1 (or the pseudogene TRBV3-2) combines with J gene TRBJ2-1; D is undetermined. The germline CDR1 and CDR2 sequences are LGHDT and YNNKEL (reference sequence). This CDR3 spans 14 amino acids. Between the trimmed V and J ends, which lost 0 bases and 6 bases, there was a span of 9 bases.

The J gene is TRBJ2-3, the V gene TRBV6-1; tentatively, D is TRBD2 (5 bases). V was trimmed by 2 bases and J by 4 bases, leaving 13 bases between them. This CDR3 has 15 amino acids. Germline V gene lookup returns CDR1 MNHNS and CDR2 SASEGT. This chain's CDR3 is CASSESLTRADTQYF. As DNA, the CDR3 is TGTGCCAGCAGTGAAAGTTTGACGAGGGCAGATACGCAGTATTTT.

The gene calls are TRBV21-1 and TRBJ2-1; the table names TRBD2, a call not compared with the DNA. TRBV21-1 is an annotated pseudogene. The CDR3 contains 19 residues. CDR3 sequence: CASSKEGKTSGRPHNEQFF. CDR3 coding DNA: TGTGCCAGCAGCAAAGAGGGAAAAACTAGCGGGAGGCCCCACAATGAGCAGTTCTTC.

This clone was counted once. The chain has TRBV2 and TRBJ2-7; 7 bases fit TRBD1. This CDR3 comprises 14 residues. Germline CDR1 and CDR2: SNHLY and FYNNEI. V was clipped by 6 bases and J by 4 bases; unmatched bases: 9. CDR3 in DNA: TGTGCCAGCAGCCAAGAGGCAGGGGGATACGAGCAGTACTTC. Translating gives CASSQEAGGYEQYF.

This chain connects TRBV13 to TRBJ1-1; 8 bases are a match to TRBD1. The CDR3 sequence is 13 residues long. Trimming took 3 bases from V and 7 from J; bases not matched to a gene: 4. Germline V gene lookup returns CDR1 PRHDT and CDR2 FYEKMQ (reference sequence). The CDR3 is CASSFVDRGEAFF. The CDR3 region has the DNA TGTGCCAGCAGCTTCGTTGACAGGGGTGAAGCTTTCTTT.

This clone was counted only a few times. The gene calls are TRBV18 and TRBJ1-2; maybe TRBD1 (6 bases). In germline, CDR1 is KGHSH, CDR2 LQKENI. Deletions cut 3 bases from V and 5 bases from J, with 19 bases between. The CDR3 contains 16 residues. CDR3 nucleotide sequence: TGTGCCAGCTCACCCTATACTCCGGACAGCAGATATGGCTACACCTTC. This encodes CASSPYTPDSRYGYTF.

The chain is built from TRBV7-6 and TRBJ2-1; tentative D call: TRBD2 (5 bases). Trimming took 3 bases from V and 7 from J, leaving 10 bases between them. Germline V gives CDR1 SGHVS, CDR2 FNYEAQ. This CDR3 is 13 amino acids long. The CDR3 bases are TGTGCCAGCAGCTTCGGACTGGGGAATGAGCAGTTCTTC. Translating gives CASSFGLGNEQFF. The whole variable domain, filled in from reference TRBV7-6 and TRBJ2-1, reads GAGVSQSPRYKVTKRGQDVALRCDPISGHVSLYWYRQALGQGPEFLTYFNYEAQQDKSGLPNDRFSAERPEGSISTLTIQRTEQRDSAMYRCASSFGLGNEQFFGPGTRLTVL.

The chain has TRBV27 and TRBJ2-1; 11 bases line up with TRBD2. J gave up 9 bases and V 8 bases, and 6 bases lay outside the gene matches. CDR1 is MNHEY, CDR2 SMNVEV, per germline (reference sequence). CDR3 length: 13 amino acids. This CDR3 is CASRSGGAGEQFF. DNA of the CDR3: TGTGCCAGCCGTAGCGGGGGGGCGGGTGAGCAGTTCTTC.

The CDR3 loop reads CASSYDRGRSEKLFF. CDR3 nucleotides: TGTGCCAGCAGCTACGACAGGGGCAGGAGTGAAAAACTGTTTTTT. The rearrangement uses TRBV7-9 and TRBJ1-4, with 8 bases fitting TRBD1. The length of the CDR3 is 15 residues. From germline, CDR1 is SEHNR and CDR2 FQNEAQ (reference sequence). With V trimmed by 4 bases and J by 7 bases, 8 bases remained unmatched.

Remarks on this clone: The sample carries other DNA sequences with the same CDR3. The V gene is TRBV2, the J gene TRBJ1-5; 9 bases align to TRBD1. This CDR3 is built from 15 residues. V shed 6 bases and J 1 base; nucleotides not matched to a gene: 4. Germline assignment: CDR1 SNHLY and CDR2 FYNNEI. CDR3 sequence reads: CASSRTGESNQPQHF. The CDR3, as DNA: TGTGCCAGCAGCCGGACAGGGGAAAGCAATCAGCCCCAGCATTTT. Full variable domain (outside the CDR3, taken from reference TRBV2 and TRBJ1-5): EPEVTQTPSHQVTQMGQEVILRCVPISNHLYFYWYRQILGQKVEFLVSFYNNEISEKSEIFDDQFSVERPDGSNFTLKIRSTKLEDSAMYFCASSRTGESNQPQHFGDGTRLSIL.

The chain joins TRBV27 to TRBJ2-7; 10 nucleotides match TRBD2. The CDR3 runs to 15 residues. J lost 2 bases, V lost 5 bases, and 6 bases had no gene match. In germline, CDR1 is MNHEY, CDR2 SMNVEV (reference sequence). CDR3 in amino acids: CASSESGRATYEQYF. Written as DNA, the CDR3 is TGTGCCAGCAGTGAAAGCGGGAGGGCTACCTACGAGCAGTACTTC.